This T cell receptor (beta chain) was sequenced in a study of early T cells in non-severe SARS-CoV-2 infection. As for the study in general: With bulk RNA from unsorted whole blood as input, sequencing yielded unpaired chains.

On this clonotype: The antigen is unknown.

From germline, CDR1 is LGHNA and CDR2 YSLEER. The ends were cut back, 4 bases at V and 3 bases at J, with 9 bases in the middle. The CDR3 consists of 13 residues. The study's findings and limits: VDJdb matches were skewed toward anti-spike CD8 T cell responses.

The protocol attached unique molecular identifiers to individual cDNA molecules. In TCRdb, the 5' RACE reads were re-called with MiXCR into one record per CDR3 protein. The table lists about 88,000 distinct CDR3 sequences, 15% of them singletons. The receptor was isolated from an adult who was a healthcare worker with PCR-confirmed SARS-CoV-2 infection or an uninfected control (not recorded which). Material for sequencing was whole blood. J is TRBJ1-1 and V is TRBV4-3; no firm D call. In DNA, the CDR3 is TGCGCCAGCAGCCCCGAACGCGACACTGAAGCTTTCTTT. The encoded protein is CASSPERDTEAFF.